The 29 T cell receptor beta chains below were found in one sample sequenced in a study of early T cells in non-severe SARS-CoV-2 infection. TCRdb recomputed calls from the 5' RACE reads with MiXCR, one row per CDR3 protein. The sample shows roughly 70,000 distinct CDR3 sequences, around 20% of them seen only once. Specimen: whole blood, collected at baseline. Receptor source: an adult who was a healthcare worker with PCR-confirmed SARS-CoV-2 infection or an uninfected control (not recorded which).

This chain links TRBV20-1 with TRBJ2-1; D uncertain. Germline CDR1 is DFQATT and CDR2 is SNEGSKA (reference sequence). With 6 bases removed from V and 5 bases from J, the gap between germline ends came to 8 bases. The CDR3 has 11 residues. The CDR3 region has the DNA TGCAGTGCCGCCGTAAACAATGAGCAGTTCTTC. Translation gives CSAAVNNEQFF.

Only a few counts were recorded for this clonotype. This sequence joins TRBV5-1 and TRBJ1-1; 7 bases agree with TRBD1. Germline assignment: CDR1 SGHRS and CDR2 YFSETQ. V dropped 3 bases and J dropped 5; count of bases not matched to a gene: 7. The CDR3 loop spans 14 amino acids. CDR3 in amino acids: CASSSQGYGTEAFF. CDR3 sequence (DNA): TGCGCCAGCAGCTCACAGGGGTATGGGACTGAAGCTTTCTTT.

This clonotype was observed at least ten times. The rearrangement joins TRBV7-2 to TRBJ2-5, with 13 bases that match TRBD2. In germline, CDR1 is SGHTA, CDR2 FQGNSA. After removal of 1 base from V and 4 bases from J, the junction contained 3 bases not matched to a gene. The CDR3 is 16 residues long. CDR3 DNA: TGTGCCAGCAGCTTAGGGGGACTAGCGGGGCCAGAGACCCAGTACTTC. It encodes CASSLGGLAGPETQYF.

This clonotype has a handful of counts. The V call is TRBV10-3, the J call TRBJ1-6; perhaps TRBD1 as D (5 bases). The germline gives CDR1 ENHRY, CDR2 SYGVKD. V lost 0 bases and J 7 bases, leaving 7 bases between the germline ends. CDR3 length: 14 residues. DNA of the CDR3: TGTGCCATCAGTGAGTCGTCAGGGAATTCACCCCTCCACTTT. Protein sequence: CAISESSGNSPLHF.

There are a few counts of this clonotype. The chain joins TRBV5-1 to TRBJ1-1, with unresolved D. The CDR3 is made up of 14 amino acids. Deletions cut 0 bases from V and 1 base from J, with 7 bases between. CDR1 is SGHRS and CDR2 is YFSETQ in the germline V gene. CDR3 sequence (DNA): TGCGCCAGCAGCTTGGCGTCACCGAACACTGAAGCTTTCTTT. Its translation: CASSLASPNTEAFF.

This clonotype was seen only a few times. The chain links TRBV7-9 to TRBJ1-1; D is uncertain. Deletions cut 5 bases from V and 2 bases from J, with 9 bases between. CDR3 length: 13 residues. Germline V gene lookup returns CDR1 SEHNR and CDR2 FQNEAQ (reference sequence). CDR3 DNA sequence: TGTGCCAGCAGCCCCAGCCATAACACTGAAGCTTTCTTT. It translates to CASSPSHNTEAFF.

In this sample, this clonotype turned up a few times. CDR3 protein: CASSQAFLAKNIQYF. DNA for the CDR3: TGTGCCAGCAGCCAAGCTTTCCTAGCCAAAAACATTCAGTACTTC. This chain connects TRBV4-2 to TRBJ2-4, with D unclear. Germline V CDR1 and CDR2: LGHNA, YNFKEQ. V dropped 1 base and J dropped 0 bases, with 7 bases sitting between them. The CDR3 sequence is 15 residues long.

To note about this clonotype: A read error may account for a junction end that differs from germline. This chain joins TRBV5-1 and TRBJ2-7; D gene uncertain. The CDR3 loop spans 14 amino acids. The germline V gene has CDR1 SGHRS and CDR2 YFSETQ. The CDR3 DNA sequence: TGCGCCAGCAGTTTGGTAGACGACTCCTACGAGCAGTACTTC. Its protein product is CASSLVDDSYEQYF. Together with reference TRBV5-1 and TRBJ2-7, the CDR3 gives the full variable domain: KAGVTQTPRYLIKTRGQQVTLSCSPISGHRSVSWYQQTPGQGLQFLFEYFSETQRNKGNFPGRFSGRQFSNSRSEMNVSTLELGDSALYLCASSLVDDSYEQYFGPGTRLTVT.

This clonotype was observed a handful of times. The rearrangement uses TRBV6-5 and TRBJ2-7, with 8 bases identical to TRBD1. The CDR3 loop spans 15 amino acids. Trimming cost V 1 base and J 6 bases; bases outside gene matches: 8. Germline CDR1 is MNHEY and CDR2 is SVGAGI. The CDR3 here is CASSYLGQGGSEQYF. The CDR3 nucleotides read TGTGCCAGCAGTTACTTAGGACAGGGCGGGTCCGAGCAGTACTTC.

V usage is TRBV25-1 and J usage is TRBJ2-1; the match to TRBD2 covers 7 bases. Per germline, CDR1 MGHDK and CDR2 SYGVNS. V shed 5 bases and J 6 bases; nucleotides not matched to a gene: 13. The CDR3 is 16 amino acids. The CDR3 nucleotides read TGTGCCAGCAGTAGGACGAGTTGGGGAGGGACCAATGAGCAGTTCTTC. This translates into CASSRTSWGGTNEQFF.

This clonotype was seen many times. The rearrangement links TRBV7-9 to TRBJ2-3; 12 nucleotides line up with TRBD2. The V gene end was trimmed by 5 bases and the J gene end by 7 bases; junction bases not matched to a gene: 10. The CDR3 sequence is 16 residues long. In germline, CDR1 is SEHNR, CDR2 FQNEAQ (reference sequence). CDR3 nucleotides: TGTGCCAGCAGCCTCTCGACTAGCGGGAGCCCATATACGCAGTATTTT. Residues: CASSLSTSGSPYTQYF.

The genes are TRBV28 and TRBJ2-5; a weak D match, TRBD1 (6 bases). This CDR3 contains 14 residues. Between the trimmed V and J ends, which lost 6 bases and 0 bases, there was a span of 11 bases. Germline values: CDR1 MDHEN, CDR2 SYDVKM. CDR3 sequence (DNA): TGTGCCAGCAGCTTAACAGGGTACCAAGAGACCCAGTACTTC. Translation: CASSLTGYQETQYF.

V and J are TRBV29-1 and TRBJ2-2; D is unresolved. The germline V gene encodes CDR1 SQVTM and CDR2 ANQGSEA. The CDR3 totals 13 residues. Trimming took 7 bases from V and 0 from J, leaving 9 bases between them. In DNA form, the CDR3 reads TGCAGCGCTGACACCGCGAACACCGGGGAGCTGTTTTTT. Protein sequence: CSADTANTGELFF.

This clonotype was recorded many times. The chain couples TRBV5-1 to TRBJ2-1, with 8 bases identical to TRBD2. V shed 2 bases and J 4 bases; nucleotides not matched to a gene: 2. Germline loops: CDR1 SGHRS, CDR2 YFSETQ. This CDR3 spans 14 amino acids. The CDR3 sequence: CASSLTSGYNEQFF. CDR3 coding DNA: TGCGCCAGCAGCTTAACTAGCGGTTACAATGAGCAGTTCTTC.

This clonotype turned up a few times. The chain employs TRBV11-2 and TRBJ1-1, with D tentatively TRBD1 (6 bases). The germline gives CDR1 SGHAT, CDR2 FQNNGV. The CDR3 is 16 residues long. Between the trimmed V and J ends, which lost 0 bases and 5 bases, there was a span of 16 bases. CDR3 region: CASSLDGTGFLTEAFF. As DNA, the CDR3 is TGTGCCAGCAGCTTAGATGGAACAGGGTTTCTGACTGAAGCTTTCTTT.

A few counts support this clonotype. The CDR3: CASSLGLGAGGNTIYF. DNA for the CDR3: TGTGCCAGCAGCTTGGGTCTAGGGGCCGGAGGAAACACCATATATTTT. The chain has TRBV5-4 and TRBJ1-3; perhaps TRBD1 as D (5 bases). Germline V gives CDR1 SGHNT, CDR2 YYREEE (reference sequence). V dropped 0 bases and J dropped 4 bases, with 14 bases sitting between them. This CDR3 is built from 16 residues.

This clonotype has a handful of counts. The chain is built from TRBV29-1 and TRBJ1-2; unclear D gene. The CDR3 is made up of 12 amino acids. V was clipped by 2 bases and J by 5 bases, with 9 bases between them. The V gene's germline CDR1 is SQVTM and CDR2 ANQGSEA. CDR3 in DNA: TGCAGCGTTGAATCCAACAGTTATGGCTACACCTTC. Translating gives CSVESNSYGYTF.

The CDR3 DNA follows: TGCAGCGTTGAAGGGGACAGGGCGAACACCGGGGAGCTGTTTTTT. Protein: CSVEGDRANTGELFF. This chain links TRBV29-1 with TRBJ2-2; the match to TRBD1 covers 9 bases. This CDR3 is built from 15 residues. The trim removed 1 base at V and 0 bases at J, leaving 0 bases unmatched. CDR1 SQVTM and CDR2 ANQGSEA come from the germline V gene.

This clonotype came up many times. The chain joins TRBV28 to TRBJ2-7, with TRBD2 matching 9 bases. This CDR3 is built from 15 residues. Trimming cost V 7 bases and J 4 bases; bases outside gene matches: 11. Per the germline V gene, CDR1 is MDHEN and CDR2 is SYDVKM. The DNA for the CDR3 is TGTGCCAGCACCCAGGGCGGGGGGGAGTTATACGAGCAGTACTTC. This encodes CASTQGGGELYEQYF.

This clonotype was found a few times. This rearrangement joins TRBV24-1 to TRBJ2-3, with D hard to call. V lost 4 bases, J lost 8 bases, and 15 bases lay in between. CDR3 length: 14 amino acids. Germline CDR1 KGHDR, CDR2 SFDVKD. The CDR3 nucleotides are TGTGCCACCAGTGAGGACGAGGCGAGGCGTACGCAGTATTTT. Translated, it gives CATSEDEARRTQYF.

The chain carries TRBV6-5 and TRBJ2-2; D gene uncertain. CDR3 length: 13 amino acids. CDR1 and CDR2 from the germline V gene are MNHEY and SVGAGI. V lost 0 bases, J lost 6 bases, and 5 bases lay in between. CDR3 DNA sequence: TGTGCCAGCAGTTACTCTCTTTCCGGGGAGCTGTTTTTT. Translating gives CASSYSLSGELFF.

This clonotype was picked up a small number of times. The V gene is TRBV20-1, the J gene TRBJ2-1, with 11 bases aligning to TRBD2. Trimming took 2 bases from V and 0 from J; bases not matched to a gene: 6. This CDR3 contains 17 residues. Germline loops: CDR1 DFQATT, CDR2 SNEGSKA (reference sequence). CDR3 amino acids: CSARLAGGPSSYNEQFF. In DNA, the CDR3 is TGCAGTGCTAGACTAGCGGGAGGCCCAAGCTCCTACAATGAGCAGTTCTTC.

The CDR3 sequence is CSAGGHSYEQYF. The DNA for the CDR3 is TGCAGTGCTGGTGGCCACTCCTACGAGCAGTACTTC. The chain joins TRBV20-1 to TRBJ2-7; no definite D call. The V end lost 5 bases, the J end lost 0 bases, and 8 bases lay between the germline ends. The CDR3 has 12 residues. Looked up from germline, CDR1 is DFQATT and CDR2 is SNEGSKA (reference sequence).

This clonotype was seen repeatedly, ten times or more. V gene TRBV25-1 combines with J gene TRBJ2-2; the match to TRBD1 covers 10 bases. Trimming took 8 bases from V and 5 from J; bases not matched to a gene: 5. The CDR3 runs 14 residues. Germline CDR1 and CDR2: MGHDK and SYGVNS. The CDR3 loop is CASGRTGGTGELFF. The CDR3 coding sequence is TGTGCCAGCGGTCGGACAGGGGGTACCGGGGAGCTGTTTTTT. The full variable domain, rest sourced from reference TRBV25-1 and TRBJ2-2, is EADIYQTPRYLVIGTGKKITLECSQTMGHDKMYWYQQDPGMELHLIHYSYGVNSTEKGDLSSESTVSRIRTEHFPLTLESARPSHTSQYLCASGRTGGTGELFFGEGSRLTVL.

This clonotype turned up a few times. The chain uses TRBV20-1 and TRBJ2-7; 8 bases line up with TRBD1. The CDR3 consists of 14 residues. V was clipped by 2 bases and J by 2 bases; unmatched bases: 5. Looked up from germline, CDR1 is DFQATT and CDR2 is SNEGSKA (reference sequence). DNA for the CDR3: TGCAGTGCTAGAAAGGGGACAGGAACCTACGAGCAGTACTTC. Translating it yields CSARKGTGTYEQYF.

This clonotype has ten or more counts. The chain recombines TRBV20-1 with TRBJ1-1; TRBD1 matches at 8 bases. There are 12 residues in the CDR3. With 5 bases clipped from V and 3 bases from J, the junction kept 2 bases outside the gene matches. Germline-derived CDR1 and CDR2 are DFQATT and SNEGSKA (reference sequence). CDR3 nucleotides: TGCAGTGCTCCACAGGGGGACACTGAAGCTTTCTTT. Residues: CSAPQGDTEAFF.

This chain connects TRBV3-1 to TRBJ1-1; D is unresolved. V gave up 0 bases and J gave up 5 bases, with 13 bases separating them. The germline CDR1 and CDR2 sequences are LGHDT and YNNKEL (reference sequence). This CDR3 is 15 amino acids long. The CDR3 reads CASSQEAKGRTEAFF. CDR3 DNA sequence: TGTGCCAGCAGCCAAGAGGCAAAGGGCCGGACTGAAGCTTTCTTT.

The chain couples TRBV5-4 to TRBJ2-3; possibly TRBD2 for D (7 bases). CDR3 size: 18 residues. In germline, CDR1 is SGHNT, CDR2 YYREEE (reference sequence). V was clipped by 0 bases and J by 0 bases, with 17 bases between them. CDR3 loop: CASSLDFFGGASTDTQYF. As DNA, the CDR3 is TGTGCCAGCAGCTTGGATTTTTTTGGGGGGGCGAGCACAGATACGCAGTATTTT.

The chain carries TRBV5-1 and TRBJ1-1; 10 bases line up with TRBD1. The trim removed 4 bases at V and 1 base at J, leaving 4 bases unmatched. CDR1 and CDR2 from the germline V gene are SGHRS and YFSETQ. The CDR3 sequence is 15 residues long. The CDR3: CASSPGTGANTEAFF. The CDR3 nucleotides are TGCGCCAGCAGCCCTGGGACAGGGGCGAACACTGAAGCTTTCTTT.